This T cell receptor (beta chain) was documented in a study of T cells in Graves' hyperthyroidism and ophthalmopathy. TCR beta CDR3 sequences were amplified from RNA transcripts. The TCR CDR3 was amplified in a first-round RT-PCR using the HTBI primer set. MiXCR was run by TCRdb on the multiplex PCR reads, yielding one entry per CDR3 protein. The data show 650,000 to 700,000 distinct CDR3 sequences, roughly 17% seen once. The V and J ends lost 2 bases and 6 bases, in that order; junction bases with no gene match: 9. In germline, CDR1 is MNHEY, CDR2 SVGAGI. There are 15 residues in the CDR3. This clonotype was seen ten or more times.

Sequenced input: blood. This sequence originates from a man over 45 with Graves' hyperthyroidism. This chain links TRBV6-5 with TRBJ1-2; 7 bases map to TRBD1. CDR3 residues: CASSYGTTGSDGYTF. CDR3 in DNA: TGTGCCAGCAGTTACGGTACGACAGGGAGCGATGGCTACACCTTC.